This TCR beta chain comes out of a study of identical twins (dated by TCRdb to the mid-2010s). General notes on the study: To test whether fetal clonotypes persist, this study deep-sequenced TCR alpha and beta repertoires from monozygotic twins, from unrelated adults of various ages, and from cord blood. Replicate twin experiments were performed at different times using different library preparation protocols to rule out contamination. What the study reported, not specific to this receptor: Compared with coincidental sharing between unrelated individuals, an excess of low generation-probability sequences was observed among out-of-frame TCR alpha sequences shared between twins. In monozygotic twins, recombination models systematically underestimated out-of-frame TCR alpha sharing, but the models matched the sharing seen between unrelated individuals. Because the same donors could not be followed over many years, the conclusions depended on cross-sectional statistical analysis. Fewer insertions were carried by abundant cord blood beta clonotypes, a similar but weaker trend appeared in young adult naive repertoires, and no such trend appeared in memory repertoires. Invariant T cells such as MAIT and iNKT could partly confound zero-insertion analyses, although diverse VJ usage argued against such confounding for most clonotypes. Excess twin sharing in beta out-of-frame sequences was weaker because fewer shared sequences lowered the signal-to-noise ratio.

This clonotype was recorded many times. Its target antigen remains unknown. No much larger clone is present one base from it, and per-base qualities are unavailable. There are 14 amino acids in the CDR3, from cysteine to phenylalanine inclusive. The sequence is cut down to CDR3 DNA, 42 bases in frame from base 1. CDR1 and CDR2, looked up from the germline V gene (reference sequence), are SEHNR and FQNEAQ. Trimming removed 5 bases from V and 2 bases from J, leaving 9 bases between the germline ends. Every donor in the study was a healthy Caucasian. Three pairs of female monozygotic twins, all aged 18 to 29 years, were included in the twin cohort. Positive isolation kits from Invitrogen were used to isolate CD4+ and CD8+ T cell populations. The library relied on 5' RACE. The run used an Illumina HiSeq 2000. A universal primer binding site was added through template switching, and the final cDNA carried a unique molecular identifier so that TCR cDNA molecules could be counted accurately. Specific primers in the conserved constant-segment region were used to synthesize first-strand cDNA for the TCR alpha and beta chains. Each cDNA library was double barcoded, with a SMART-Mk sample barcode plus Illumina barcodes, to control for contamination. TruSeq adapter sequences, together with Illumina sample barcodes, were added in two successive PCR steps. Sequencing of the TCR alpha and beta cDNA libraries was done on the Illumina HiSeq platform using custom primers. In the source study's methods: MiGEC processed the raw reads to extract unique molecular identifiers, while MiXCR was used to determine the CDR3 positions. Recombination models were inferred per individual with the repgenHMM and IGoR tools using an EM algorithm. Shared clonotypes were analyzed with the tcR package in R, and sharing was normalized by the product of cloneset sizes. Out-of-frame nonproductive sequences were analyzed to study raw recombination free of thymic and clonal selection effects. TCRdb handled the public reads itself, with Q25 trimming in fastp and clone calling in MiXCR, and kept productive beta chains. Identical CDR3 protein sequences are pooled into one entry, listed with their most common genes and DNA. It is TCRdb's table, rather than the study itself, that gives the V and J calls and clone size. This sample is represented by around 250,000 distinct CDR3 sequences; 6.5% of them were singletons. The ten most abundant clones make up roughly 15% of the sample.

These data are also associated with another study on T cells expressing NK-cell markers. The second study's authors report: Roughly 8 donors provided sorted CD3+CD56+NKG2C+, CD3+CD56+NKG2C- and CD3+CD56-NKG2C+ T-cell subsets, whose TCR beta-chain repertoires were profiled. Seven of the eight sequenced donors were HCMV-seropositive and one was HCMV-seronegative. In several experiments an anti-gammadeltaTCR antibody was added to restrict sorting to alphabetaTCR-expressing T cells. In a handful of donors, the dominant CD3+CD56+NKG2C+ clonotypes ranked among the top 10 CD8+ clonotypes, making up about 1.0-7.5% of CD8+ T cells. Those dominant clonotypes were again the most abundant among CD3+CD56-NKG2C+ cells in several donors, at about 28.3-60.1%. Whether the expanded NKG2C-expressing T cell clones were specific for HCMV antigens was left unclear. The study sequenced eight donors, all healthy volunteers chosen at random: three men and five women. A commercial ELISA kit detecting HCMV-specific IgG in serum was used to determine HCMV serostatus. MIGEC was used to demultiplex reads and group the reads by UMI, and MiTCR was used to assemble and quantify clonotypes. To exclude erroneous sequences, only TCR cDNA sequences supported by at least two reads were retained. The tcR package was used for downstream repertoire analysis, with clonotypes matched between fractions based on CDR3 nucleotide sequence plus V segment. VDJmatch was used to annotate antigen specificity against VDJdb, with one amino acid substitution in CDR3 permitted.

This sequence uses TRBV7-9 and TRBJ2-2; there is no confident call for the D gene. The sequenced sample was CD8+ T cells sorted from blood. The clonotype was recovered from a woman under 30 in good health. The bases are TGTGCCAGCAGCCTACTAAAAAACACCGGGGAGCTGTTTTTT. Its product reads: CASSLLKNTGELFF. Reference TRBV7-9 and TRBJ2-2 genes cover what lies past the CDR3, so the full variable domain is DTGVSQNPRHKITKRGQNVTFRCDPISEHNRLYWYRQTLGQGPEFLTYFQNEAQLEKSRLLSDRFSAERPKGSFSTLEIQRTEQGDSAMYLCASSLLKNTGELFFGEGSRLTVL.